This TCR beta chain was sequenced for a study of shared clonotypes between healthy human individuals (dated by TCRdb to about 2020). For context, the study as a whole: Three men and a couple of women, aged 18 to 49 years, made up the cohort. Each donor's leukapheresis produced roughly between about 0.9 and 9.5 billion PBMCs. The study deeply sequenced blood TCR repertoires of about 5 healthy adults to estimate repertoire size and the extent of clonotype sharing between individuals. To increase sequencing depth and limit assay-specific biases, different laboratories used diverse techniques to prepare libraries and sequence TCR repertoires.

Paper-wide results and their limitations: Pairwise subsampling led to the expectation that sequencing depth would affect the degree of clonotype sharing among donors. The genetic and exposure-history diversity represented was limited by the small number of donors. Sampling was restricted to blood, and TCR repertoires in tissue are likely to differ from TCR repertoires in blood.

Using the deep immunoSEQ assay, multiplex PCR amplified TCR CDR3 regions from genomic DNA. For each cell subset, the extracted genomic DNA was distributed evenly across all wells of several immunoSEQ 96-well plates, and each plate served as one replicate. For unsorted PBMC, each replicate PCR was loaded with approximately 300 ng genomic DNA, equivalent to tens of thousands of T cell genomes. Ten immunoSEQ deep assay plates were used to sequence the unsorted PBMC genomic DNA. Purified libraries were measured with a Qubit 3.0 fluorometer, size-checked on a Bioanalyzer 2100, and measured again with the KAPA Library Quantification kit. Every immunoSEQ 96-well plate was sequenced on a separate single-read 150-cycle Illumina NextSeq 550 flow cell. The published analysis was carried out like this. The immunoSEQ output contained only junctional sequences without quality scores, so filtering could not match that applied to full-length reads. To assign V/J genes and CDR3, sequences were annotated against IMGT germline references using PyIR, a Python wrapper for IgBLAST v1.9. Reads were filtered out if the reads had weak V/J assignments (E-value above 1e-6), no CDR3, stop codons, out-of-frame junctions, or ambiguous translated residues. A V3J clonotype was defined by an identical inferred V gene, J gene, and CDR3 amino acid sequence. To compute the percentage overlap between repertoires, the number of shared unique clonotypes was divided by the size of the smaller repertoire. Three approaches were used to assess repertoire richness: RTK rarefaction, the Chao1 estimator, and Recon v2.1 estimates of unobserved clonotypes. TCRdb retrieved this table from immuneACCESS and kept in-frame rearrangements only. Not all clones are present; in checked studies, unresolved V genes account for under half, and no reason is known for the remainder. D and trimming come from the DNA, and the V and J calls and clone size come from that table. The table for this sample lists more than 400,000 clones; 78% of them were counted only once. The top ten clonotypes cover about 12% of the sample.

This clone has a handful of counts. The specificity of this receptor is unknown. Germline is not matched at one junction end, which may reflect a read error. In the same sample, other DNA sequences code for this CDR3. According to the germline V gene, CDR1 reads MGHDK and CDR2 reads SYGVNS. Measured from the cysteine to the phenylalanine, the CDR3 is 14 residues long. CDR3 DNA only is kept here, 42 bases in frame from base 1. Donors were healthy HIV-negative adults with no recently reported acute infections or vaccinations. Every donor was a Caucasian adult living in Nashville, Tennessee, USA. For unsorted samples, some 90 million PBMCs were counted and genomic DNA was extracted with the QIAamp DNA Blood Mini kit. Blood was collected by leukapheresis, and PBMCs were isolated by Ficoll-Histopaque density gradient centrifugation and then cryopreserved in liquid nitrogen vapor phase.

Sample: PBMCs. The chain uses TRBV25-1 and TRBJ2-7; 7 matching bases give a weak D call of TRBD1. This clonotype was sampled from a woman aged 40 to 50 in good health. Some clones in this sample may be carry-over from other donors' samples. DNA sequence: TGTGCCAGCAGTGACTCCGCAGGGGGGTACGAGCAATACTTC. Translation gives CASSDSAGGYEQYF.